This is a list of T cell receptor beta chains from one sample in a study of T cell changes during pregnancy in multiple sclerosis. The data were produced by immunoSEQ multiplex PCR, yet TCRdb's version contains in-frame clones alone and is incomplete. This table holds under 85,000 clones, under 95% found once. Sample: peripheral blood, taken in the third trimester of pregnancy. The receptors stem from a female donor in good health, enrolled as a control in a pregnancy study. Each CDR3 is given with its conserved first and last residue. Each record gives: clone size, J gene, CDR3 length, D gene, V gene, CDR3 protein, CDR3 DNA. The D gene is left open where the match is weak. For some rows the clone size is stated as once, few or many, or as a class when expanded; others skip it.

abundance: -; j_gene: TRBJ1-5; len: 14; d_gene: -; v_gene: TRBV6-6; CDR3aa: CASSSQGGNQPQHF; CDR3nt: TGTGCCAGCAGCAGTCAGGGTGGCAATCAGCCCCAGCATTTT
abundance: -; j_gene: TRBJ1-5; len: 14; d_gene: TRBD1; v_gene: TRBV27; CDR3aa: CASSLGQGNQPQHF; CDR3nt: TGTGCCAGCAGTTTGGGACAGGGGAATCAGCCCCAGCATTTT
abundance: -; j_gene: TRBJ1-2; len: 11; d_gene: -; v_gene: TRBV29-1; CDR3aa: CSVLWGHGYTF; CDR3nt: TGCAGCGTTCTGTGGGGCCATGGCTACACCTTC
abundance: -; j_gene: TRBJ1-2; len: 17; d_gene: TRBD1; v_gene: TRBV11-2; CDR3aa: CASSLGQGAHPRYGYTF; CDR3nt: TGTGCCAGCAGCTTAGGACAGGGGGCACATCCCCGCTATGGCTACACCTTC
abundance: -; j_gene: TRBJ2-1; len: 12; d_gene: -; v_gene: TRBV18; CDR3aa: CASSPLSPEQFF; CDR3nt: TGTGCCAGCTCACCACTGTCCCCGGAGCAGTTCTTC
abundance: -; j_gene: TRBJ2-1; len: 17; d_gene: TRBD2; v_gene: TRBV4-3; CDR3aa: CASSQELAGVPRPEQFF; CDR3nt: TGCGCCAGCAGCCAAGAACTAGCGGGGGTCCCCAGGCCCGAGCAGTTCTTC
abundance: -; j_gene: TRBJ1-6; len: 14; d_gene: TRBD1; v_gene: TRBV27; CDR3aa: CASNDRARGSPLHF; CDR3nt: TGTGCCAGCAACGACAGGGCCCGAGGTTCACCCCTCCACTTT
abundance: -; j_gene: TRBJ2-5; len: 13; d_gene: TRBD2; v_gene: TRBV7-2; CDR3aa: CASRPTSMETQYF; CDR3nt: TGTGCCAGCAGACCGACTAGCATGGAGACCCAGTACTTC
abundance: -; j_gene: TRBJ2-1; len: 15; d_gene: TRBD2; v_gene: TRBV7-9; CDR3aa: CASSQSEAGDNEQFF; CDR3nt: TGTGCCAGCAGCCAGTCCGAAGCGGGGGACAATGAGCAGTTCTTC
abundance: few; j_gene: TRBJ1-1; len: 14; d_gene: -; v_gene: TRBV9; CDR3aa: CASSVASVNTEAFF; CDR3nt: TGTGCCAGCAGCGTAGCCAGTGTGAACACTGAAGCTTTCTTT
abundance: once; j_gene: TRBJ2-6; len: 14; d_gene: -; v_gene: TRBV7-2; CDR3aa: CASNRISGANVLTF; CDR3nt: TGTGCCAGCAACAGGATCTCTGGGGCCAACGTCCTGACTTTC
abundance: once; j_gene: TRBJ1-5; len: 17; d_gene: TRBD1; v_gene: TRBV5-8; CDR3aa: CASSLGAGGGSNQPQHF; CDR3nt: TGTGCCAGCAGCTTGGGTGCAGGGGGAGGAAGCAATCAGCCCCAGCATTTT
abundance: -; j_gene: TRBJ2-3; len: 10; d_gene: -; v_gene: TRBV9; CDR3aa: CASTLDTQYF; CDR3nt: TGTGCCAGCACTCTTGATACGCAGTATTTT
abundance: once; j_gene: TRBJ2-7; len: 18; d_gene: TRBD2; v_gene: TRBV5-6; CDR3aa: CASNLLWGLAGGPYEQYF; CDR3nt: TGTGCCAGCAACTTGTTGTGGGGACTAGCGGGGGGACCCTACGAGCAGTACTTC
abundance: -; j_gene: TRBJ1-4; len: 15; d_gene: -; v_gene: TRBV7-8; CDR3aa: CASSLVGGFNEKLFF; CDR3nt: TGTGCCAGCAGCTTAGTGGGGGGGTTTAATGAAAAACTGTTTTTT
abundance: -; j_gene: TRBJ1-2; len: 15; d_gene: TRBD1; v_gene: TRBV7-2; CDR3aa: CASSLDGTGVYGYTF; CDR3nt: TGTGCCAGCAGCTTAGACGGGACAGGGGTATATGGCTACACCTTC
abundance: -; j_gene: TRBJ2-1; len: 16; d_gene: TRBD2; v_gene: TRBV10-3; CDR3aa: CAISDRLAGADNEQFF; CDR3nt: TGTGCCATCAGTGACAGACTAGCGGGGGCGGACAATGAGCAGTTCTTC
abundance: -; j_gene: TRBJ2-1; len: 15; d_gene: TRBD1; v_gene: TRBV7-3; CDR3aa: CASSTQGSSYNEQFF; CDR3nt: TGTGCCAGCAGCACACAGGGGAGCTCCTACAATGAGCAGTTCTTC
abundance: -; j_gene: TRBJ2-4; len: 15; d_gene: TRBD1; v_gene: TRBV2; CDR3aa: CASSVFTGQGNIQYF; CDR3nt: TGTGCCAGCAGTGTCTTTACGGGACAGGGGAACATTCAGTACTTC
abundance: medium-sized; j_gene: TRBJ1-1; len: 15; d_gene: TRBD1; v_gene: TRBV7-9; CDR3aa: CASSLETGGHTEAFF; CDR3nt: TGTGCCAGCAGCTTGGAGACAGGGGGGCACACTGAAGCTTTCTTT
abundance: once; j_gene: TRBJ1-1; len: 14; d_gene: -; v_gene: TRBV27; CDR3aa: CASMDNFLNTEAFF; CDR3nt: TGTGCCAGCATGGACAATTTTTTGAACACTGAAGCTTTCTTT
abundance: -; j_gene: TRBJ1-2; len: 14; d_gene: -; v_gene: TRBV6-6; CDR3aa: CASSYPGGDYGYTF; CDR3nt: TGTGCCAGCAGTTACCCCGGGGGGGACTATGGCTACACCTTC
abundance: -; j_gene: TRBJ1-1; len: 12; d_gene: -; v_gene: TRBV4-3; CDR3aa: CASSSEYTEAFF; CDR3nt: TGCGCCAGCAGCTCTGAGTACACTGAAGCTTTCTTT
abundance: -; j_gene: TRBJ2-1; len: 15; d_gene: -; v_gene: TRBV9; CDR3aa: CASTLGASALNEQFF; CDR3nt: TGTGCCAGCACCCTCGGGGCTAGCGCCCTAAATGAGCAGTTCTTC
abundance: -; j_gene: TRBJ2-7; len: 11; d_gene: -; v_gene: TRBV20-1; CDR3aa: CSARDQNEQYF; CDR3nt: TGCAGTGCTAGAGACCAGAACGAGCAGTACTTC
abundance: -; j_gene: TRBJ2-2; len: 13; d_gene: -; v_gene: TRBV27; CDR3aa: CASSLSDTGELFF; CDR3nt: TGTGCCAGCAGTTTATCCGACACCGGGGAGCTGTTTTTT
abundance: -; j_gene: TRBJ1-2; len: 12; d_gene: TRBD1; v_gene: TRBV9; CDR3aa: CASSVAGQGPTF; CDR3nt: TGTGCCAGCAGCGTAGCGGGACAGGGCCCCACCTTC
abundance: -; j_gene: TRBJ1-2; len: 15; d_gene: TRBD1; v_gene: TRBV5-5; CDR3aa: CASSLGQGAFYGYTF; CDR3nt: TGTGCCAGCAGCTTGGGACAGGGGGCGTTTTATGGCTACACCTTC
abundance: -; j_gene: TRBJ2-2; len: 15; d_gene: TRBD1; v_gene: TRBV7-7; CDR3aa: CASSPGTGRPGELFF; CDR3nt: TGTGCTAGCAGCCCAGGGACAGGGAGGCCCGGGGAGCTGTTTTTT
abundance: once; j_gene: TRBJ2-5; len: 14; d_gene: TRBD2; v_gene: TRBV7-3; CDR3aa: CASSRSGGIETQYF; CDR3nt: TGTGCCAGCAGCCGTAGCGGGGGCATCGAGACCCAGTACTTC
abundance: -; j_gene: TRBJ1-2; len: 15; d_gene: -; v_gene: TRBV6-5; CDR3aa: CASSYRRQGDYGYTF; CDR3nt: TGTGCCAGCAGTTACCGCCGGCAAGGGGACTATGGCTACACCTTC
abundance: few; j_gene: TRBJ1-1; len: 14; d_gene: -; v_gene: TRBV18; CDR3aa: CASSLTGRDTEAFF; CDR3nt: TGTGCCAGCTCACTCACGGGGAGGGACACTGAAGCTTTCTTT
abundance: -; j_gene: TRBJ1-6; len: 16; d_gene: TRBD1; v_gene: TRBV19; CDR3aa: CASSIAQGTNNSPLHF; CDR3nt: TGTGCCAGTAGTATAGCACAGGGGACCAATAATTCACCCCTCCACTTT
abundance: -; j_gene: TRBJ2-7; len: 15; d_gene: -; v_gene: TRBV6-5; CDR3aa: CASKPRQGGSYEQYF; CDR3nt: TGTGCCAGCAAGCCTAGACAGGGAGGTTCCTACGAGCAGTACTTC
abundance: -; j_gene: TRBJ1-6; len: 22; d_gene: TRBD1; v_gene: TRBV14; CDR3aa: CASSQVGPSRGRVSSYNSPLHF; CDR3nt: TGTGCCAGCAGCCAAGTCGGGCCTTCCAGGGGGCGAGTAAGCTCCTATAATTCACCCCTCCACTTT
abundance: -; j_gene: TRBJ1-1; len: 14; d_gene: -; v_gene: TRBV6-5; CDR3aa: CASGSLRSNTEAFF; CDR3nt: TGTGCCAGCGGGAGCCTCAGATCTAACACTGAAGCTTTCTTT
abundance: once; j_gene: TRBJ1-4; len: 14; d_gene: -; v_gene: TRBV7-9; CDR3aa: CASSLGGRNEKLFF; CDR3nt: TGTGCCAGCAGCTTAGGAGGAAGGAATGAAAAACTGTTTTTT
abundance: -; j_gene: TRBJ2-1; len: 14; d_gene: -; v_gene: TRBV12-5; CDR3aa: CASGSQGTGNEQFF; CDR3nt: TGTGCTAGTGGTTCCCAGGGGACCGGGAATGAGCAGTTCTTC
abundance: -; j_gene: TRBJ2-7; len: 14; d_gene: TRBD1; v_gene: TRBV5-5; CDR3aa: CASSLGTGQYEQYF; CDR3nt: TGTGCCAGCAGCTTGGGGACAGGGCAATACGAGCAGTACTTC
abundance: -; j_gene: TRBJ2-7; len: 14; d_gene: TRBD1; v_gene: TRBV5-1; CDR3aa: CASSLDRGPYEQYF; CDR3nt: TGCGCCAGCAGCTTGGACAGGGGGCCCTACGAGCAGTACTTC
abundance: few; j_gene: TRBJ1-5; len: 16; d_gene: -; v_gene: TRBV7-9; CDR3aa: CASSPPGQGDNQPQHF; CDR3nt: TGTGCCAGCAGCCCACCCGGGCAGGGTGACAATCAGCCCCAGCATTTT
abundance: -; j_gene: TRBJ1-5; len: 16; d_gene: TRBD1; v_gene: TRBV6-6; CDR3aa: CASSFPGTGDNQPQHF; CDR3nt: TGTGCCAGCAGTTTCCCAGGGACAGGTGACAATCAGCCCCAGCATTTT
abundance: -; j_gene: TRBJ1-2; len: 14; d_gene: TRBD1; v_gene: TRBV7-9; CDR3aa: CASSLAFQGVGYTF; CDR3nt: TGTGCCAGCAGCTTAGCGTTCCAGGGGGTAGGCTACACCTTC
abundance: once; j_gene: TRBJ2-5; len: 15; d_gene: -; v_gene: TRBV4-3; CDR3aa: CASSPTRGRMETQYF; CDR3nt: TGCGCCAGCAGCCCCACCCGGGGGAGGATGGAGACCCAGTACTTC
abundance: -; j_gene: TRBJ1-2; len: 14; d_gene: -; v_gene: TRBV6-1; CDR3aa: CASSDNRSNYGYTF; CDR3nt: TGTGCCAGCAGTGATAACAGGTCTAACTATGGCTACACCTTC
abundance: -; j_gene: TRBJ1-2; len: 11; d_gene: -; v_gene: TRBV29-1; CDR3aa: CSVGGFYGYTF; CDR3nt: TGCAGCGTTGGGGGCTTCTATGGCTACACCTTC
abundance: once; j_gene: TRBJ2-5; len: 14; d_gene: -; v_gene: TRBV7-2; CDR3aa: CASSRTPTQETQYF; CDR3nt: TGTGCCAGCAGTCGGACTCCAACTCAAGAGACCCAGTACTTC
abundance: -; j_gene: TRBJ2-5; len: 14; d_gene: -; v_gene: TRBV7-3; CDR3aa: CASSLGAAQETQYF; CDR3nt: TGTGCCAGCAGCCTGGGGGCGGCCCAAGAGACCCAGTACTTC
abundance: -; j_gene: TRBJ2-2; len: 16; d_gene: -; v_gene: TRBV7-2; CDR3aa: CASSLAPGFGTGELFF; CDR3nt: TGTGCCAGCAGCTTAGCGCCGGGTTTCGGCACCGGGGAGCTGTTTTTT
abundance: -; j_gene: TRBJ1-1; len: 16; d_gene: TRBD1; v_gene: TRBV4-3; CDR3aa: CASSPHPTGLNTEAFF; CDR3nt: TGCGCCAGCAGCCCCCACCCGACAGGGCTTAACACTGAAGCTTTCTTT
abundance: -; j_gene: TRBJ1-5; len: 15; d_gene: -; v_gene: TRBV5-1; CDR3aa: CASSLGGNTHQPQHF; CDR3nt: TGCGCCAGCAGCTTGGGCGGTAATACCCATCAGCCCCAGCATTTT
abundance: -; j_gene: TRBJ1-1; len: 14; d_gene: -; v_gene: TRBV7-2; CDR3aa: CASSQALMNTEAFF; CDR3nt: TGTGCCAGCAGTCAGGCGTTGATGAACACTGAAGCTTTCTTT
abundance: -; j_gene: TRBJ1-2; len: 14; d_gene: TRBD1; v_gene: TRBV6-4; CDR3aa: CASRDTDRGGGYTF; CDR3nt: TGTGCCAGCAGGGATACAGACAGGGGAGGAGGCTACACCTTC
abundance: -; j_gene: TRBJ1-1; len: 14; d_gene: -; v_gene: TRBV12-5; CDR3aa: CASGLGQKNTEAFF; CDR3nt: TGTGCTAGTGGTTTGGGGCAGAAGAACACTGAAGCTTTCTTT